What follows describes a single TCR beta chain. The antigen is unknown. These data are taken from a study of human T cells and chemical hapten exposure. This CDR3 comprises 15 residues. Germline V lookup: CDR1 SGHNT, CDR2 YYREEE (reference sequence). V dropped 0 bases and J dropped 2; count of bases not matched to a gene: 2. Unique molecular identifiers were attached to individual cDNA molecules during library preparation. TCRdb redid the calling of the RACE reads with MiXCR, one entry per CDR3 protein. The repertoire includes approximately 370,000 distinct CDR3 sequences, 5% to 6.5% of them detected once, and about 8.2% sits in the top ten. Whole-study findings and limits: Compared to controls, expanded TCRs made significantly more large clusters of similar CDR3s.

Time point of the sample: pre-sensitization, week 0. The treatment here: therapeutic diphenylcyclopropenone sensitization with weekly scalp DPC. The TCR originated in a young woman with alopecia areata. Some clones in this sample may be carry-over from other donors' samples. The chain combines TRBV5-4 with TRBJ2-3; the match to TRBD2 covers 8 bases. The sample in question was whole blood, obtained in connection with sensitization to the hapten diphenylcyclopropenone (DPC). The CDR3 DNA reads as TGTGCCAGCAGCTTGGCTAGCGGGTACACAGATACGCAGTATTTT. This gives the protein CASSLASGYTDTQYF.